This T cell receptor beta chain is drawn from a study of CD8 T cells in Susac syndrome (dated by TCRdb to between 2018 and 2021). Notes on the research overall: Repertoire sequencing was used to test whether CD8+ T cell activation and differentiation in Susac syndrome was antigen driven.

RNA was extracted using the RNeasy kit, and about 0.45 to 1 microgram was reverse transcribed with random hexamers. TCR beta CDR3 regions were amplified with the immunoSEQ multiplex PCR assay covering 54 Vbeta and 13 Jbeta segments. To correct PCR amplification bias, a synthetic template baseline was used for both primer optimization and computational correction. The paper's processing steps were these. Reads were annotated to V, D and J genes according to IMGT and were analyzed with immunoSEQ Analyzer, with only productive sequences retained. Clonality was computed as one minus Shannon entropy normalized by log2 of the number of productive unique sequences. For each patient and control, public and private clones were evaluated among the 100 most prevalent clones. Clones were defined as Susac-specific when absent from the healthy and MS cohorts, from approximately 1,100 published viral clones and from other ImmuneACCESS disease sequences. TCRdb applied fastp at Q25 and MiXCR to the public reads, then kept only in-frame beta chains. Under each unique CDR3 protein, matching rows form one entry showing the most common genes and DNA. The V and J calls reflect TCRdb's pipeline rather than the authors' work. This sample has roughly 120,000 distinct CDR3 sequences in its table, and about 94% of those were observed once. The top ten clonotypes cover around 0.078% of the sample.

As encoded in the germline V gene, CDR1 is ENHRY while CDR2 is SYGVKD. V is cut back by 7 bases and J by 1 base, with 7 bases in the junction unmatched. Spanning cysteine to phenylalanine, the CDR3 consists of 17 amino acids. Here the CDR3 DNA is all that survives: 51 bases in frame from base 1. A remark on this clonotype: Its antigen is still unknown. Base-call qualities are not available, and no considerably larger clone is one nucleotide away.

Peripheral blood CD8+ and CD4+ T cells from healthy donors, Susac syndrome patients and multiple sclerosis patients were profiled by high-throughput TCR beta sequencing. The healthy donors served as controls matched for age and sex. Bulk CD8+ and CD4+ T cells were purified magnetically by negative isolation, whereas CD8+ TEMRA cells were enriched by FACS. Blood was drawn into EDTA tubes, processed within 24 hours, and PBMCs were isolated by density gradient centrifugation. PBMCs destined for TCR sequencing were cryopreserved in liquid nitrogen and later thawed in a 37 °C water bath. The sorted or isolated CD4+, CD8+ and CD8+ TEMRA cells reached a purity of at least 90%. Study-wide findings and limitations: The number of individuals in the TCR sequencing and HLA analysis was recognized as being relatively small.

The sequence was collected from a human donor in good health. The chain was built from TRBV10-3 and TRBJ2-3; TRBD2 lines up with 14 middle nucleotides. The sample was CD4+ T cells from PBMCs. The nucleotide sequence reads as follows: TGTGCCATCACCCAGACTAGCGGGAGGGAAGGCACAGATACGCAGTATTTT. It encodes CAITQTSGREGTDTQYF.